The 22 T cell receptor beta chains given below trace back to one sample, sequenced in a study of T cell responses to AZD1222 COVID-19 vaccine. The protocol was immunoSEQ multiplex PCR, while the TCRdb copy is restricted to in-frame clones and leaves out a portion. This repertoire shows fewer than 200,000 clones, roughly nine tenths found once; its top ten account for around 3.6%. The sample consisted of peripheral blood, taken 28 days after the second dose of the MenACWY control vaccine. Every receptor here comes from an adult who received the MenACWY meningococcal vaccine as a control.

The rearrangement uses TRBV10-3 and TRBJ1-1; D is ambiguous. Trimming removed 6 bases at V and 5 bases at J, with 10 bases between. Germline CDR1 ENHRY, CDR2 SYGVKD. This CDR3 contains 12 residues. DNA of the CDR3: TGTGCCATCAGAGTATCTGGGACTGAAGCTTTCTTT. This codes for CAIRVSGTEAFF.

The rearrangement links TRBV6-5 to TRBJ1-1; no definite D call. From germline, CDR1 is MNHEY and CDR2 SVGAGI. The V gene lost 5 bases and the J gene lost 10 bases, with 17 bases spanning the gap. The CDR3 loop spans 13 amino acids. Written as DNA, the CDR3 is TGTGCCAGCAGTCGGCAACCTGGAACGGCAGCTTTCTTT. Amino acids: CASSRQPGTAAFF.

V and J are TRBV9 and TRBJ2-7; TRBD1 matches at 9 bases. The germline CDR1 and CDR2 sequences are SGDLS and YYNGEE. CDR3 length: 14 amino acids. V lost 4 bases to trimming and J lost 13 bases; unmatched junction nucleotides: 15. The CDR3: CASSTAPGTGMPYF. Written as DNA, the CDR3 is TGTGCCAGCAGCACAGCCCCGGGGACAGGGATGCCTTACTTC.

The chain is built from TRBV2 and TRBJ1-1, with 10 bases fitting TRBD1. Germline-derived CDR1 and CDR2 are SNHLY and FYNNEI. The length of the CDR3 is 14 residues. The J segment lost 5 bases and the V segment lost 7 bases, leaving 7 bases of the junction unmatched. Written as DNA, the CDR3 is TGTGCCAGCAATAGACAGGGGGCAATGACTGAAGCTTTCTTT. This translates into CASNRQGAMTEAFF. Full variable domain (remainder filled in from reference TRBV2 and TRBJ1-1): EPEVTQTPSHQVTQMGQEVILRCVPISNHLYFYWYRQILGQKVEFLVSFYNNEISEKSEIFDDQFSVERPDGSNFTLKIRSTKLEDSAMYFCASNRQGAMTEAFFGQGTRLTVV.

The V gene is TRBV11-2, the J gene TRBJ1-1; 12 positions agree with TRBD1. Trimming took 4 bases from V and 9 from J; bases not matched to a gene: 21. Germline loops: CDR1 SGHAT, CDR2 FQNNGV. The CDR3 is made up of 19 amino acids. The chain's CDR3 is CASSSSAGTGGVEVRQAFF. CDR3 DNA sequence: TGTGCCAGCAGCTCCTCCGCCGGGACAGGGGGCGTAGAGGTTCGACAAGCTTTCTTT.

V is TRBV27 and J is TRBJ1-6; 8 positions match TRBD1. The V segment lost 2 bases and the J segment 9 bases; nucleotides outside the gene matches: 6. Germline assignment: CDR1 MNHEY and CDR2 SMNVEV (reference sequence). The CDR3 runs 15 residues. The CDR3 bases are TGTGCCAGCAGTTTAAAAGGACAGGGTTCTTCACCCCTCCACTTT. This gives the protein CASSLKGQGSSPLHF.

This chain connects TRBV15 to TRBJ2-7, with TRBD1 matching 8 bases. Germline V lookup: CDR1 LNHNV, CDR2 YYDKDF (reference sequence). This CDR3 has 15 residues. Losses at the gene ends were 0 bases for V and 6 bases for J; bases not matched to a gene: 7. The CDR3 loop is CATSRDRTGMAEQYF. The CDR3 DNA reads TGTGCCACCAGCAGAGACAGGACAGGGATGGCCGAGCAGTACTTC.

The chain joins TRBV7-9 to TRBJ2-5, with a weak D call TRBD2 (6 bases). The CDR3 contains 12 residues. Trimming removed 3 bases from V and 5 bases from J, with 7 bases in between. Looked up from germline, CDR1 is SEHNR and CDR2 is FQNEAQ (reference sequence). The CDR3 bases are TGTGCCAGCAGCTTTGGGGGGGAGACCCAGTACTTC. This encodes CASSFGGETQYF.

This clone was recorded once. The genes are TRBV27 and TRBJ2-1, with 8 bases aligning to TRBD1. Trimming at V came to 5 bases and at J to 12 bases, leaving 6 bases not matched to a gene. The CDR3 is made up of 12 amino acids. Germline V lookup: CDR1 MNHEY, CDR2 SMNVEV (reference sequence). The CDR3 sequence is CASSADRGTQFF. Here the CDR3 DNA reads TGTGCCAGCAGTGCCGACAGGGGAACGCAGTTCTTC.

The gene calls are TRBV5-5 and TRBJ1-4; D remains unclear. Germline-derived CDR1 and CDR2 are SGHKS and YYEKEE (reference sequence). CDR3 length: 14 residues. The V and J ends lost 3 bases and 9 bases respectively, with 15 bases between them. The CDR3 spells CASSSSGNLKKLFF. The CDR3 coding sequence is TGTGCCAGCAGCTCCTCCGGGAACCTGAAAAAACTGTTTTTT.

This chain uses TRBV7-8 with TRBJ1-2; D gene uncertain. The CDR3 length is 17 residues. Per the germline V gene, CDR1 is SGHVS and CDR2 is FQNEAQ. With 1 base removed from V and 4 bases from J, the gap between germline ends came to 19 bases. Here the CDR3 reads CASSLGSVMKASYGYTF. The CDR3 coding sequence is TGTGCCAGCAGCTTAGGGTCGGTGATGAAGGCTTCCTATGGCTACACCTTC.

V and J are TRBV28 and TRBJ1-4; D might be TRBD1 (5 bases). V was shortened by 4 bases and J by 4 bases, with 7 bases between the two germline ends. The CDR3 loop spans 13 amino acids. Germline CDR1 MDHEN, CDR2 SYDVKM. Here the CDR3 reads CASSSQGNEKLFF. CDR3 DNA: TGTGCCAGCAGTTCTCAGGGTAATGAAAAACTGTTTTTT.

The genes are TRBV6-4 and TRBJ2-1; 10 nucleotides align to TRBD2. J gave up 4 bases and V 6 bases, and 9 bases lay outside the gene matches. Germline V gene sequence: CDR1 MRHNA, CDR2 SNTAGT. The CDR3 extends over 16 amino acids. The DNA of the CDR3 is TGTGCCAGCAGCACACTAGCGGGACGGATTTACAATGAGCAGTTCTTC. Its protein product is CASSTLAGRIYNEQFF.

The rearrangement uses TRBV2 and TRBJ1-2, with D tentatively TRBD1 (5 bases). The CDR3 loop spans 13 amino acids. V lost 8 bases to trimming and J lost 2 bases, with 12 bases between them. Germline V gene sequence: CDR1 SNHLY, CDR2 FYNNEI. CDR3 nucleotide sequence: TGTGCCAGCGGCGGGACGGCGAACTATGGCTACACCTTC. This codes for CASGGTANYGYTF.

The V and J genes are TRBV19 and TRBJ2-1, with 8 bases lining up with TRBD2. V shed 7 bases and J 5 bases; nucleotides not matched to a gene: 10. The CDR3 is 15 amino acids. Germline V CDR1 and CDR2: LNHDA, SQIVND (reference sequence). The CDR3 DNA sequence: TGTGCCAGTAAGGAGGGACTAGGCATAAACAATGAGCAGTTCTTC. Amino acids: CASKEGLGINNEQFF.

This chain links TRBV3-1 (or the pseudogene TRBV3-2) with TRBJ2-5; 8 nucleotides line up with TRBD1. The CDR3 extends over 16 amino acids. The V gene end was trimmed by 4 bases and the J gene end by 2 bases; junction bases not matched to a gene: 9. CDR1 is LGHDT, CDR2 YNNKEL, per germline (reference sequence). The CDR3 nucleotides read TGTGCCAGCAGCCCGCCCGGGACAGGTCAACAAGAGACCCAGTACTTC. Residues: CASSPPGTGQQETQYF.

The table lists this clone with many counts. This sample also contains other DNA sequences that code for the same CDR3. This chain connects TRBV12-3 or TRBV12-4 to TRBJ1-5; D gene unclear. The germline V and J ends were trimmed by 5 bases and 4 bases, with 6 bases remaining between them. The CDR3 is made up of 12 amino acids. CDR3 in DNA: TGTGCCAGCAGTCTCCGAAATCAGCCCCAGCATTTT. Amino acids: CASSLRNQPQHF.

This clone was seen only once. The CDR3 DNA sequence: TGTGCCAGCAGCAAAGATGGGGGTACGGCTGAAGCTTTCTTT. The encoded protein is CASSKDGGTAEAFF. The chain joins TRBV7-9 to TRBJ1-1, with a possible D match to TRBD1 (5 bases). CDR3 size: 14 residues. With 5 bases removed from V and 6 bases from J, the gap between germline ends came to 16 bases. CDR1 and CDR2 from the germline V gene are SEHNR and FQNEAQ (reference sequence). Together with reference TRBV7-9 and TRBJ1-1, the CDR3 gives the full variable domain: DTGVSQNPRHKITKRGQNVTFRCDPISEHNRLYWYRQTLGQGPEFLTYFQNEAQLEKSRLLSDRFSAERPKGSFSTLEIQRTEQGDSAMYLCASSKDGGTAEAFFGQGTRLTVV.

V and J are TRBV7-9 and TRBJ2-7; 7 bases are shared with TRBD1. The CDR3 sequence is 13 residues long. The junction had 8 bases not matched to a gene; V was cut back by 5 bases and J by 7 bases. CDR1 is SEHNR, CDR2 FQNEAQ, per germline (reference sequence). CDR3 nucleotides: TGTGCCAGCAGCCTCACAGGGGCAGGGGAGCAGTACTTC. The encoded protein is CASSLTGAGEQYF.

As DNA, the CDR3 is TGTGCCAGCAGCCAGGAGGCGGTTTCTATTAGTACAGATACGCAGTATTTT. This sequence encodes CASSQEAVSISTDTQYF. This chain links TRBV3-1 (or the pseudogene TRBV3-2) with TRBJ2-3; D might be TRBD2 (5 bases). V was cut by 3 bases and J by 3 bases, with 19 bases left in between. Germline V gene data show CDR1 as LGHDT and CDR2 as YNNKEL (reference sequence). The CDR3 is made up of 17 amino acids.

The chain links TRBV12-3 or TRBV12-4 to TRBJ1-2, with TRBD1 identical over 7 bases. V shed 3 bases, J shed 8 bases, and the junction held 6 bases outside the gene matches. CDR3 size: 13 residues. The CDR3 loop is CASSFLWGQGYTF. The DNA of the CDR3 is TGTGCCAGCAGTTTTTTGTGGGGACAGGGCTACACCTTC.

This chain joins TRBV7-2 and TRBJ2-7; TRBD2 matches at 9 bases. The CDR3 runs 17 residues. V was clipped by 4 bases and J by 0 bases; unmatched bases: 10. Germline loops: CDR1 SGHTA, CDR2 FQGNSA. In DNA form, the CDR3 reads TGTGCCAGCAGCTCCACCCTGGCGGGGGGGAGCTCCTACGAGCAGTACTTC. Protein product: CASSSTLAGGSSYEQYF.